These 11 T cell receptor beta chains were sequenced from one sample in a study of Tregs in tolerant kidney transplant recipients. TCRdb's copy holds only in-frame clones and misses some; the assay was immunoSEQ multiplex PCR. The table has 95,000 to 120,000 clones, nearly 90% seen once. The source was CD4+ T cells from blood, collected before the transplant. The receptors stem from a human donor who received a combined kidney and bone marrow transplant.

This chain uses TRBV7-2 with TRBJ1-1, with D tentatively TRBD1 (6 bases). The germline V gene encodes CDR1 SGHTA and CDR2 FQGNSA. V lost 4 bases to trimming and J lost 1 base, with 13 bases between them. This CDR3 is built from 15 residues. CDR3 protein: CASSSDPQGNTEAFF. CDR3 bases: TGTGCCAGCAGCTCAGATCCACAGGGGAACACTGAAGCTTTCTTT.

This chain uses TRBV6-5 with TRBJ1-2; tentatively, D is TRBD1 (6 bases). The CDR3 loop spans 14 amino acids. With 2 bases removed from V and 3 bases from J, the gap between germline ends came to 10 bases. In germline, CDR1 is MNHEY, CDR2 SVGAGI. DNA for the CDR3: TGTGCCAGCAGTTACGCTGGACAGTACTATGGCTACACCTTC. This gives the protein CASSYAGQYYGYTF.

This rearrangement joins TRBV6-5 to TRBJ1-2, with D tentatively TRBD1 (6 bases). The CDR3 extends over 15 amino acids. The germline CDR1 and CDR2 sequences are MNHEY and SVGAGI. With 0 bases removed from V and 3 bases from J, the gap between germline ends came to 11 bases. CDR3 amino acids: CASSYSAGAHYGYTF. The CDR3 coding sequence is TGTGCCAGCAGTTACTCAGCAGGGGCTCACTATGGCTACACCTTC.

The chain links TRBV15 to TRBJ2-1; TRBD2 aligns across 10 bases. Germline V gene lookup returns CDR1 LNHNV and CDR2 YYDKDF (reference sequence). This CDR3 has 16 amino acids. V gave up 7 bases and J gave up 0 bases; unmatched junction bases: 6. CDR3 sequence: CATTIGLADSYNEQFF. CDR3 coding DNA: TGTGCCACCACCATTGGACTAGCGGACTCCTACAATGAGCAGTTCTTC.

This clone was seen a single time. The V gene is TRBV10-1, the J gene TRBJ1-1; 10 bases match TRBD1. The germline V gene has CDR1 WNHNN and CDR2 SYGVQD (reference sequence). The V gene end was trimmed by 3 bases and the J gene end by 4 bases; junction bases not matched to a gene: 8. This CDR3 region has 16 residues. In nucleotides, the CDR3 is TGCGCCAGCAGTGAAGGGACAGGGGATGCGGGCACTGAAGCTTTCTTT. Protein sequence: CASSEGTGDAGTEAFF.

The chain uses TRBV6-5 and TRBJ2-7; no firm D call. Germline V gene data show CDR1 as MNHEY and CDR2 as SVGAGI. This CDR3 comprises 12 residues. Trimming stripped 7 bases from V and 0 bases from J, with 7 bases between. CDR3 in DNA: TGTGCCAGCACCGGGTCCTCCTACGAGCAGTACTTC. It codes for CASTGSSYEQYF.

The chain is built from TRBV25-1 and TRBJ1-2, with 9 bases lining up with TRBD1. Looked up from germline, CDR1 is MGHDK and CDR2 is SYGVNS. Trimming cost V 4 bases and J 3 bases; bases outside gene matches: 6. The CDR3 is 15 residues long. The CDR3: CASSGQGVGYYGYTF. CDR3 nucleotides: TGTGCCAGCAGTGGACAGGGGGTCGGATACTATGGCTACACCTTC.

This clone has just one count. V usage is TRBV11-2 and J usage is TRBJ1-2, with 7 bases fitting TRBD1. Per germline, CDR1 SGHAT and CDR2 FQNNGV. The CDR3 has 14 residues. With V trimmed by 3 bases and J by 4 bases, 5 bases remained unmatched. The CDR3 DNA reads TGTGCCAGCAGCTTGAGTCAGGGGGGCTATGGCTACACCTTC. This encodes CASSLSQGGYGYTF.

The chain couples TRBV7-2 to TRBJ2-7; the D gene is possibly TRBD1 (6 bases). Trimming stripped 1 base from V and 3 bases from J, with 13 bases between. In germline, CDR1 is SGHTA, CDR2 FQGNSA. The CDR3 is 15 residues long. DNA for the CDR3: TGTGCCAGCAGCTTAGAGGCCGGACAGTTCTACGAGCAGTACTTC. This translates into CASSLEAGQFYEQYF.

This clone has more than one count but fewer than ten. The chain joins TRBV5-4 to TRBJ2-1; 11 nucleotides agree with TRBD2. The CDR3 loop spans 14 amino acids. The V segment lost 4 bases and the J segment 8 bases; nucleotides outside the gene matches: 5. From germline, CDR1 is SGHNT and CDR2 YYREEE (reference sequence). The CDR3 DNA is TGTGCCAGCAGCCCGAAACTAGCGGGAGATGAGCAGTTCTTC. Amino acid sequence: CASSPKLAGDEQFF.

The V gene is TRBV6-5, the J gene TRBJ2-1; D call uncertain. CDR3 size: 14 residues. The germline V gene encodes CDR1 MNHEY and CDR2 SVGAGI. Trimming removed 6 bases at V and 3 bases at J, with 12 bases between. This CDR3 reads CASSPPGIYNEQFF. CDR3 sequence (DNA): TGTGCCAGCAGCCCCCCAGGCATCTACAATGAGCAGTTCTTC.